This entry lists 25 T cell receptor beta chains sequenced from one sample in a study of post-analysis software for immune sequencing data. General study points: Controls showed lower frequencies than patients for roughly 5 TRBV segments, and TRBV5-6, TRBV5-1 and TRBV20-1 were among these.

The library was made from cDNA and included unique molecular identifiers. A single record per CDR3 protein comes from TCRdb applying MiXCR to the PCR reads. The sample holds fewer than 850,000 distinct CDR3 sequences, approximately 44% seen once. What these receptors recognize is not known. The sample consisted of blood. The receptors come from a girl aged 5 to 17 with multiple sclerosis.

This clonotype was observed many times. The chain uses TRBV5-6 and TRBJ1-1; 8 bases match TRBD1. This CDR3 is built from 14 residues. Germline assignment: CDR1 SGHDT and CDR2 YYEEEE. Germline trimming cut 4 bases from V and 3 bases from J; bases unmatched to any gene: 5. The CDR3 here is CASSPGGAYTEAFF. As DNA, the CDR3 is TGTGCCAGCAGCCCAGGGGGCGCTTACACTGAAGCTTTCTTT.

V and J are TRBV20-1 and TRBJ2-7, with 15 bases aligning to TRBD2. Unmatched junction bases numbered 7, after V lost 4 bases and J lost 3 bases. This CDR3 has 16 residues. The germline V gene has CDR1 DFQATT and CDR2 SNEGSKA (reference sequence). Here the CDR3 DNA reads TGCAGTGCTACCAGGACTAGCGGGAGGGCCAGCTACGAGCAGTACTTC. Translated, it gives CSATRTSGRASYEQYF.

The chain joins TRBV7-2 to TRBJ2-5, with TRBD2 matching 10 bases. J lost 4 bases, V lost 4 bases, and 9 bases had no gene match. The germline CDR1 and CDR2 sequences are SGHTA and FQGNSA. The CDR3 is made up of 16 amino acids. The CDR3 protein is CASSSASGSRAETQYF. As DNA, the CDR3 is TGTGCCAGCAGCTCAGCTAGCGGGAGTCGGGCAGAGACCCAGTACTTC. Full variable domain (rest looked up from reference TRBV7-2 and TRBJ2-5): GAGVSQSPSNKVTEKGKDVELRCDPISGHTALYWYRQSLGQGLEFLIYFQGNSAPDKSGLPSDRFSAERTGGSVSTLTIQRTQQEDSAVYLCASSSASGSRAETQYFGPGTRLLVL.

The chain links TRBV12-3 or TRBV12-4 to TRBJ2-7, with D possibly being TRBD1 or TRBD2 (5 bases each). V was clipped by 3 bases and J by 5 bases, with 14 bases between them. The CDR3 loop spans 14 amino acids. DNA of the CDR3: TGTGCCAGCAGTTTTAAACGGGGCGAGGACGAGCAGTACTTC. It is translated as CASSFKRGEDEQYF.

J is TRBJ2-1 and V is TRBV20-1; D remains unclear. The germline CDR1 and CDR2 sequences are DFQATT and SNEGSKA (reference sequence). V shed 3 bases and J shed 9 bases, with 9 bases lying between them. The length of the CDR3 is 11 residues. The CDR3, as DNA: TGCAGTGCTAGCTTACCGGGTGAGCAGTTCTTC. Protein: CSASLPGEQFF.

The chain employs TRBV20-1 and TRBJ2-5; TRBD2 matches 9 bases. The end of the DNA is better explained by TRBJ2-7, so the J call may be wrong. The CDR3 has 15 amino acids. CDR1 is DFQATT and CDR2 is SNEGSKA in the germline V gene (reference sequence). The CDR3 bases are TGCAGTCTTCCACGGGGAGTAGCGGGGGACTACGAGCAGTACTTC. Protein sequence: CSLPRGVAGDYEQYF.

The chain employs TRBV6-6 and TRBJ1-4, with D unclear. The CDR3 runs 14 residues. Looked up from germline, CDR1 is MNHNY and CDR2 is SVGAGI (reference sequence). The ends were cut back, 6 bases at V and 8 bases at J, with 16 bases in the middle. The CDR3 reads CASRPPDANEKLFF. DNA of the CDR3: TGTGCCAGCAGGCCCCCCGATGCCAACGAAAAACTGTTTTTT.

Concerning this clonotype: One junction end disagrees with the germline gene, perhaps due to a read error. V gene TRBV28 combines with J gene TRBJ2-7; D ambiguous. Germline CDR1 MDHEN, CDR2 SYDVKM. This CDR3 contains 12 residues. In DNA form, the CDR3 reads TGTGTCAGCAGTTTCAAATCCTACGAGCAGTACTTC. Translating gives CVSSFKSYEQYF. Filled out from reference TRBV28 and TRBJ2-7, the complete variable domain reads DVKVTQSSRYLVKRTGEKVFLECVQDMDHENMFWYRQDPGLGLRLIYFSYDVKMKEKGDIPEGYSVSREKKERFSLILESASTNQTSMYLCVSSFKSYEQYFGPGTRLTVT.

The rearrangement joins TRBV29-1 to TRBJ2-5; a weak D match, TRBD2 (6 bases). CDR3 size: 17 residues. Germline assignment: CDR1 SQVTM and CDR2 ANQGSEA. V was pared by 1 base and J by 11 bases, with 29 bases between. CDR3 nucleotide sequence: TGCAGCGTTGAAGCCGTTCGGGACTCAACGTATATTGGTGAGCAGTACTTC. This translates into CSVEAVRDSTYIGEQYF.

In the case of this clonotype: Mismatch with germline at one junction end may stem from a read error. The genes are TRBV7-7 and TRBJ2-1, with unresolved D. From germline, CDR1 is SSHAT and CDR2 FNYEAQ (reference sequence). The CDR3 totals 13 residues. In nucleotides, the CDR3 is TGTGCTAGCAGCTTAGGGCCAAGCGATGAGCAGTTCTTC. This translates into CASSLGPSDEQFF. Using reference TRBV7-7 and TRBJ2-1 for the parts outside the CDR3, the full variable domain is GAGVSQSPRYKVTKRGQDVTLRCDPISSHATLYWYQQALGQGPEFLTYFNYEAQPDKSGLPSDRFSAERPEGSISTLTIQRTEQRDSAMYRCASSLGPSDEQFFGPGTRLTVL.

Worth noting for this clonotype: One end of the junction is discordant with germline, which a read error may explain. The rearrangement uses TRBV6-5 and TRBJ1-2; 7 bases match TRBD1. The V gene's germline CDR1 is MNHEY and CDR2 SVGAGI. This CDR3 is built from 17 residues. The CDR3 DNA follows: TGTGCCGGCAGTTACTCGAGGGCAGGGGGACCTAACTATGGCTACACCTTC. Translation gives CAGSYSRAGGPNYGYTF.

This clonotype was picked up a small number of times. The chain joins TRBV6-5 to TRBJ2-5, with TRBD2 as a possible D gene (6 bases). Trimming removed 10 bases from V and 5 bases from J, with 20 bases in between. The CDR3 has 14 residues. CDR1 and CDR2 (germline): MNHEY, SVGAGI. CDR3 coding DNA: TGTGCCACCAGGATGGGACCGGGGGTGGAGACCCAGTACTTC. Translated: CATRMGPGVETQYF.

The V and J genes are TRBV20-1 and TRBJ1-5; 8 bases match TRBD1. The trim removed 0 bases at V and 0 bases at J, leaving 13 bases unmatched. The germline CDR1 and CDR2 sequences are DFQATT and SNEGSKA (reference sequence). The CDR3 loop spans 19 amino acids. The CDR3 sequence is CSARDDWDRLTFSNQPQHF. DNA of the CDR3: TGCAGTGCTAGAGATGATTGGGACAGGCTTACATTTAGCAATCAGCCCCAGCATTTT.

The chain is built from TRBV7-9 and TRBJ2-1; no reliable D call. V lost 8 bases to trimming and J lost 0 bases, with 8 bases between them. The CDR3 is 13 amino acids. Germline CDR1 SEHNR, CDR2 FQNEAQ (reference sequence). The CDR3 DNA reads as TGTGCCAGCGGCGTCAGCTCCTACAATGAGCAGTTCTTC. This translates into CASGVSSYNEQFF.

This clonotype has only a few counts. This chain connects TRBV5-1 to TRBJ1-2, with D hard to call. Germline lookup yields CDR1 SGHRS and CDR2 YFSETQ. CDR3 length equals 15 residues. V dropped 4 bases and J dropped 2 bases, with 15 bases sitting between them. The CDR3 loop is CASSRGETLNYGYTF. DNA for the CDR3: TGCGCCAGCAGCCGAGGAGAGACACTAAACTATGGCTACACCTTC.

V gene TRBV4-2 combines with J gene TRBJ2-3; the D gene could be TRBD1 or TRBD2 (6 bases each). Trimming took off 4 bases at V and 6 bases at J, with 20 bases between the two ends. The CDR3 loop spans 16 amino acids. Germline CDR1 LGHNA, CDR2 YNFKEQ. The CDR3 DNA follows: TGTGCCAGCAGCCCCGGCGGGACACAAGAGAGGGATACGCAGTATTTT. Protein sequence: CASSPGGTQERDTQYF.

A few counts support this clonotype. This chain links TRBV10-3 with TRBJ2-5; 10 nucleotides line up with TRBD2. The J segment lost 5 bases and the V segment lost 3 bases, leaving 15 bases of the junction unmatched. Looked up from germline, CDR1 is ENHRY and CDR2 is SYGVKD. The length of the CDR3 is 18 residues. The CDR3 DNA sequence: TGTGCCATCAGTGACCCGGTAGCGGGAGGCTCAAGAGGGGAGACCCAGTACTTC. Its protein is CAISDPVAGGSRGETQYF.

This clonotype has a single count. CDR3 protein: CASSHGQLEGYTF. The CDR3 region has the DNA TGTGCCAGCAGCCACGGACAGTTAGAGGGCTACACCTTC. The gene calls are TRBV3-1 and TRBJ1-2; a possible D gene is TRBD1 (6 bases). The CDR3 loop spans 13 amino acids. CDR1 is LGHDT, CDR2 YNNKEL, per germline (reference sequence). Trimming took off 3 bases at V and 8 bases at J, with 13 bases between the two ends. Complete variable domain (other parts from reference TRBV3-1 and TRBJ1-2): DTAVSQTPKYLVTQMGNDKSIKCEQNLGHDTMYWYKQDSKKFLKIMFSYNNKELIINETVPNRFSPKSPDKAHLNLHINSLELGDSAVYFCASSHGQLEGYTFGSGTRLTVV.

This clonotype was seen a few times. The chain links TRBV6-1 to TRBJ1-1, with 7 bases that match TRBD1. V trimming: 5 bases; J trimming: 3 bases; junction bases outside the gene matches: 9. The germline CDR1 and CDR2 sequences are MNHNS and SASEGT. The CDR3 has 15 residues. The CDR3 DNA follows: TGTGCCAGCAGTTGGGAGGGGGCAGGAGACACTGAAGCTTTCTTT. Encoded protein: CASSWEGAGDTEAFF.

This chain's CDR3 is CASTRVQQSTNYGYTF. The CDR3 DNA reads as TGTGCCAGCACACGGGTCCAACAGTCTACTAACTATGGCTACACCTTC. The chain is built from TRBV18 and TRBJ1-2, with no clear D. V gave up 8 bases and J gave up 0 bases, with 19 bases separating them. This CDR3 region has 16 residues. Germline assignment: CDR1 KGHSH and CDR2 LQKENI.

This clonotype was observed a handful of times. The V call is TRBV6-6, the J call TRBJ2-7; TRBD1 might be the D (6 bases). Between the trimmed V and J ends, which lost 1 base and 2 bases, there was a span of 9 bases. The germline V gene has CDR1 MNHNY and CDR2 SVGAGI (reference sequence). The CDR3 runs to 14 residues. CDR3 amino acids: CASSYLDRPYEQYF. CDR3 coding DNA: TGTGCCAGCAGTTACTTAGACAGGCCCTACGAGCAGTACTTC.

This clonotype has just a few counts. The chain joins TRBV28 to TRBJ1-2; 10 nucleotides agree with TRBD1. CDR1 and CDR2 from the germline V gene are MDHEN and SYDVKM. The CDR3 has 13 amino acids. The V and J ends lost 5 bases and 8 bases, in that order; junction bases with no gene match: 5. CDR3 in DNA: TGTGCCAGCAGTCGACAGGGGGCTGTAGGCTACACCTTC. Encoded protein: CASSRQGAVGYTF.

The chain combines TRBV7-9 with TRBJ2-3; D not certain. CDR1 SEHNR and CDR2 FQNEAQ come from the germline V gene (reference sequence). The CDR3 covers 12 residues. The V and J ends lost 1 base and 10 bases respectively, with 9 bases between them. DNA of the CDR3: TGTGCCAGCAGCTTAGATAAGATCGCGCAGTATTTT. Amino acid sequence: CASSLDKIAQYF.

This rearrangement joins TRBV24-1 to TRBJ2-1, with 7 bases aligning to TRBD1. V lost 3 bases, J lost 7 bases, and 8 bases stayed unmatched. The CDR3 length is 15 residues. The germline V gene encodes CDR1 KGHDR and CDR2 SFDVKD. The DNA of the CDR3 is TGTGCCACCAGTGATCCCAGGACAGGAACGAATGAGCAGTTCTTC. This codes for CATSDPRTGTNEQFF.

The chain has TRBV7-2 and TRBJ2-5; 13 bases agree with TRBD2. Judging by the DNA end, TRBJ2-7 fits better; the J call may be wrong. The length of the CDR3 is 15 residues. CDR1 and CDR2 (germline): SGHTA, FQGNSA. CDR3 bases: TGTGCCAGCAGCTGGACTAGCGGGAGTCGGGCCGAGCAGTACTTC. Translation: CASSWTSGSRAEQYF.